These T cell receptor beta chains were read from a single sample in a study of blood T cell repertoires in COVID-19. Clones were read by immunoSEQ multiplex PCR, and TCRdb kept only the in-frame ones, dropping some. Altogether tens of thousands of clones are present, 65% to 80% being singletons, with the ten largest covering around 50%. Sequencing was carried out using peripheral blood. These receptors were collected from a human donor in a cohort sampled during active COVID-19. CDR3s include the opening cysteine and the closing phenylalanine or tryptophan. Fields, in order: V gene, clone size, J gene, D gene, CDR3 DNA, CDR3 protein. A D gene is named only where the DNA matches it firmly. The size field is filled for only some rows; it gives once, few, many or a size class.

v_call: TRBV7-9; clone_size: .; j_call: TRBJ2-7; d_call: .; cdr3_nt: TGTGCCAGCAGCCCCCCGGAGAGGTACGACGAGCAGTACTTC; cdr3_aa: CASSPPERYDEQYF
v_call: TRBV5-1; clone_size: .; j_call: TRBJ2-7; d_call: TRBD2; cdr3_nt: TGCGCCAGCAACCGACTAGCGGGAGGCCGGGACGAGCAGTACTTC; cdr3_aa: CASNRLAGGRDEQYF
v_call: TRBV3-1/TRBV3-2; clone_size: .; j_call: TRBJ1-2; d_call: TRBD1; cdr3_nt: TGTGCCAGCAGCCCGGGGACAGGGGAATATGGCTACACCTTC; cdr3_aa: CASSPGTGEYGYTF
v_call: TRBV19; clone_size: .; j_call: TRBJ2-1; d_call: TRBD2; cdr3_nt: TGTGCCAGTAGTCCGTACCGGACTAGCGGGAGGTCTTACAATGAGCAGTTCTTC; cdr3_aa: CASSPYRTSGRSYNEQFF
v_call: TRBV19; clone_size: few; j_call: TRBJ1-5; d_call: .; cdr3_nt: TGTGCCAGTAGTATCTCCTCCTTCAAACCGAGACAGGTAGATAGCAATCAGCCCCAGCATTTT; cdr3_aa: CASSISSFKPRQVDSNQPQHF
v_call: TRBV29-1; clone_size: .; j_call: TRBJ1-1; d_call: TRBD1; cdr3_nt: TGCAGCGTCGACAGGGGGAACACTGAAGCTTTCTTT; cdr3_aa: CSVDRGNTEAFF
v_call: TRBV7-2; clone_size: few; j_call: TRBJ2-7; d_call: TRBD2; cdr3_nt: TGTGCCAGCAGCTTAGCTGGCGGGAGGTACTACGAGCAGTACTTC; cdr3_aa: CASSLAGGRYYEQYF
v_call: TRBV18; clone_size: .; j_call: TRBJ2-6; d_call: TRBD1; cdr3_nt: TGTGCCAGCTCACCAGCCAGGACAGGAGTCTCTGGGGCCAACGTCCTGACTTTC; cdr3_aa: CASSPARTGVSGANVLTF
v_call: TRBV5-5; clone_size: .; j_call: TRBJ2-5; d_call: .; cdr3_nt: TGTGCCAGCAGCTCAGACCTGAGCGGGGAGACCCAGTACTTC; cdr3_aa: CASSSDLSGETQYF
v_call: TRBV7-2; clone_size: .; j_call: TRBJ2-1; d_call: .; cdr3_nt: TGTGCCAGCAGCCTTCAACGGTACAATGAGCAGTTCTTC; cdr3_aa: CASSLQRYNEQFF
v_call: TRBV6-1; clone_size: .; j_call: TRBJ1-6; d_call: .; cdr3_nt: TGTGCCAGCAGTGAAAGGGGTCAGCACAATTCACCCCTCCACTTT; cdr3_aa: CASSERGQHNSPLHF
v_call: TRBV11-2; clone_size: .; j_call: TRBJ1-1; d_call: TRBD1; cdr3_nt: TGTGCCAGCAGCTTCTCTGGACAGGGTACTTTTGAAGCTTTCTTT; cdr3_aa: CASSFSGQGTFEAFF
v_call: TRBV11-3; clone_size: .; j_call: TRBJ2-1; d_call: .; cdr3_nt: TGTGCCAGCAGCAGCGGAGGGGCCAATGAGCAGTTCTTC; cdr3_aa: CASSSGGANEQFF
v_call: TRBV4-1; clone_size: .; j_call: TRBJ1-5; d_call: .; cdr3_nt: TGCGCCAGCAGCCCAGGGGACAATCAGCCCCAGCATTTT; cdr3_aa: CASSPGDNQPQHF
v_call: TRBV7-3; clone_size: .; j_call: TRBJ2-5; d_call: TRBD2; cdr3_nt: TGTGCCAGCAGCCGAGGACTAGCGGGAGTAGAGACCCAGTACTTC; cdr3_aa: CASSRGLAGVETQYF
v_call: TRBV18; clone_size: once; j_call: TRBJ1-6; d_call: .; cdr3_nt: TGTGCCAGCTCTCCGGAGACTTCTAATTCACCCCTCCACTTT; cdr3_aa: CASSPETSNSPLHF
v_call: TRBV11-2; clone_size: .; j_call: TRBJ2-1; d_call: TRBD2; cdr3_nt: TGTGCCAGCAGCCCACGGGGGACTAGCGAATACAATGAGCAGTTCTTC; cdr3_aa: CASSPRGTSEYNEQFF
v_call: TRBV27; clone_size: once; j_call: TRBJ2-7; d_call: .; cdr3_nt: TGTGCCAGCAGGCCTCTTTCGGCAGGGTATTTTTACGAGCAGTACTTC; cdr3_aa: CASRPLSAGYFYEQYF
v_call: TRBV19; clone_size: .; j_call: TRBJ1-5; d_call: .; cdr3_nt: TGTGCCAGTAGTAAAGGAGGACCCCATAGCAATCAGCCCCAGCATTTT; cdr3_aa: CASSKGGPHSNQPQHF
v_call: TRBV19; clone_size: few; j_call: TRBJ2-2; d_call: TRBD1; cdr3_nt: TGTGCCACCACCCGGGACAGGACATCCGGGGAGCTGTTTTTT; cdr3_aa: CATTRDRTSGELFF
v_call: TRBV6-4; clone_size: .; j_call: TRBJ1-1; d_call: TRBD1; cdr3_nt: TGTGCCAGCAGTACGGGACAGGGTGTGGGTGAAGCTTTCTTT; cdr3_aa: CASSTGQGVGEAFF
v_call: TRBV25-1; clone_size: .; j_call: TRBJ2-2; d_call: TRBD2; cdr3_nt: TGTGCCAGCAGTGAAAGCGGGAGTTTCGGGGAGCTGTTTTTT; cdr3_aa: CASSESGSFGELFF
v_call: TRBV29-1; clone_size: .; j_call: TRBJ1-4; d_call: .; cdr3_nt: TGCAGCGTTGGGAAGGGGGAAGGAGAAAAACTGTTTTTT; cdr3_aa: CSVGKGEGEKLFF
v_call: TRBV2; clone_size: .; j_call: TRBJ1-1; d_call: TRBD1; cdr3_nt: TGTGCCAGCATCCCCCGGGCAGGGGGGAAGAACACTGAAGCTTTCTTT; cdr3_aa: CASIPRAGGKNTEAFF
v_call: TRBV3-1/TRBV3-2; clone_size: .; j_call: TRBJ2-7; d_call: .; cdr3_nt: TGTGCCAGCAGCCAAGGGCTAGCCAGCGAGCAGTACTTC; cdr3_aa: CASSQGLASEQYF
v_call: TRBV29-1; clone_size: .; j_call: TRBJ2-1; d_call: .; cdr3_nt: TGCAGCGTTGAAGGGGAGGACACCTCCGCGTGGAATGAGCAGTTCTTC; cdr3_aa: CSVEGEDTSAWNEQFF
v_call: TRBV10-3; clone_size: .; j_call: TRBJ2-1; d_call: .; cdr3_nt: TGTGCCATCAGTGAGTCGACTACGTCCTACAATGAGCAGTTCTTC; cdr3_aa: CAISESTTSYNEQFF
v_call: TRBV6-4; clone_size: .; j_call: TRBJ2-6; d_call: .; cdr3_nt: TGTGCCAGCAAACCTAGCTCTGGGGCCAACGTCCTGACTTTC; cdr3_aa: CASKPSSGANVLTF
v_call: TRBV7-9; clone_size: .; j_call: TRBJ2-3; d_call: .; cdr3_nt: TGTGCCAGCAGCCTGACGGGTTATAGCACAGATACGCAGTATTTT; cdr3_aa: CASSLTGYSTDTQYF
v_call: TRBV10-3; clone_size: .; j_call: TRBJ2-7; d_call: TRBD1; cdr3_nt: TGTGCCATCAGTTCGACAGGGGGTTACGAGCAGTACTTC; cdr3_aa: CAISSTGGYEQYF
v_call: TRBV19; clone_size: .; j_call: TRBJ2-3; d_call: TRBD1; cdr3_nt: TGTGCCAGTAGTCCCGGACAGGGGAGACGTAGCACAGATACGCAGTATTTT; cdr3_aa: CASSPGQGRRSTDTQYF
v_call: TRBV4-3; clone_size: many; j_call: TRBJ2-1; d_call: TRBD2; cdr3_nt: TGCGCCAGCAGCCAGGCCCTAGCGGGAGACGACAATGAGCAGTTCTTC; cdr3_aa: CASSQALAGDDNEQFF
v_call: TRBV10-3; clone_size: .; j_call: TRBJ2-1; d_call: .; cdr3_nt: TGTGCCATCAGTGAGTGGAGGGCCTCCTACAATGAGCAGTTCTTC; cdr3_aa: CAISEWRASYNEQFF
v_call: TRBV28; clone_size: .; j_call: TRBJ2-5; d_call: TRBD1; cdr3_nt: TGTGCCAGCCACTCTTCACAGGGGCCGAGCGAGACCCAGTACTTC; cdr3_aa: CASHSSQGPSETQYF
v_call: TRBV24-1; clone_size: .; j_call: TRBJ2-1; d_call: .; cdr3_nt: TGTGCCACCAGTGACCCAGTTGTCAATGAGCAGTTCTTC; cdr3_aa: CATSDPVVNEQFF
v_call: TRBV28; clone_size: .; j_call: TRBJ2-2; d_call: TRBD2; cdr3_nt: TGTGCCAGCATCTCTGGGGGGGAGTCCACCGGGGAGCTGTTTTTT; cdr3_aa: CASISGGESTGELFF
v_call: TRBV6-6; clone_size: .; j_call: TRBJ2-7; d_call: .; cdr3_nt: TGTGCCAGCAGCGCCCGACTAGTCGGGGTCGAGCAGTACTTC; cdr3_aa: CASSARLVGVEQYF
v_call: TRBV7-9; clone_size: .; j_call: TRBJ2-7; d_call: TRBD1; cdr3_nt: TGTGCCAGCAGCTTAGGGACAGGGGCTGCCTACGAGCAGTACTTC; cdr3_aa: CASSLGTGAAYEQYF
v_call: TRBV2; clone_size: .; j_call: TRBJ2-7; d_call: .; cdr3_nt: TGTGCCAGCAGCCAAGAGGGGACAGAGCAGTACTTC; cdr3_aa: CASSQEGTEQYF
v_call: TRBV19; clone_size: .; j_call: TRBJ2-5; d_call: .; cdr3_nt: TGTGCCAGTAGTATAGTGGGAGGACGGGAGACCCAGTACTTC; cdr3_aa: CASSIVGGRETQYF
v_call: TRBV7-2; clone_size: .; j_call: TRBJ2-4; d_call: TRBD2; cdr3_nt: TGTGCCAGCAGCCTACTAGCGGGAGGGATCAAAAACATTCAGTACTTC; cdr3_aa: CASSLLAGGIKNIQYF
v_call: TRBV12-3/TRBV12-4; clone_size: .; j_call: TRBJ2-7; d_call: TRBD1; cdr3_nt: TGTGCCAGCAGACGGGGACAGGCCTACGAGCAGTACTTC; cdr3_aa: CASRRGQAYEQYF
v_call: TRBV28; clone_size: .; j_call: TRBJ1-2; d_call: .; cdr3_nt: TGTGCCAGCAGCCGTATTCGCGGCTATGGCTACACCTTC; cdr3_aa: CASSRIRGYGYTF